The 27 T cell receptor beta chains below were found in one sample sequenced in a study of T cell repertoires in cytomegalovirus infection (dated by TCRdb to between 2018 and 2021). The meaning of the sample's treatment or condition label: in vitro stimulation with specific CMV peptide epitopes to enrich CMV-specific T cells. The listed sequencing device is Illumina HiSeq 1500. TCRdb reworked the public reads: Q25 trimming with fastp, MiXCR clone assembly, productive beta chains retained. Each CDR3 protein gets just one entry, which takes the most common genes and DNA from the rows behind it. The sample table holds about 770,000 distinct CDR3 sequences, of which under 35% were seen once. Clones ranked in the top ten supply around 13% of the sample. The antigens these receptors bind are not known. Material: cultured CD8+ T cells from PBMCs, obtained from culture after CMV antigen stimulation. The source is a human donor in good health (CMV status not recorded). Some clones in this sample may be carry-over from other donors' samples.

The rearrangement joins TRBV5-4 to TRBJ1-4, with D maybe TRBD1 (6 bases). In germline, CDR1 is SGHNT, CDR2 YYREEE (reference sequence). The CDR3 extends over 16 amino acids. V shed 4 bases and J shed 7 bases, with 20 bases lying between them. The CDR3 region is CASSIQGSEVGEKLFF. The DNA for the CDR3 is TGTGCCAGCAGCATACAGGGCAGCGAGGTTGGTGAAAAACTGTTTTTT.

This clonotype was observed a few times. The germline gene is not matched at one end of the junction; a read error may be the cause. This chain uses TRBV5-1 with TRBJ2-1; 7 bases fit TRBD2. This CDR3 spans 14 amino acids. Germline V gene data show CDR1 as SGHRS and CDR2 as YFSETQ. The CDR3 loop is CATSEGRGTNEQFF. The CDR3 DNA sequence: TGCGCCACCAGCGAGGGGAGGGGTACAAATGAGCAGTTCTTC.

The chain combines TRBV12-3 or TRBV12-4 with TRBJ1-5, with D tentatively TRBD1 (6 bases). This CDR3 is built from 17 residues. V dropped 7 bases and J dropped 4 bases, with 23 bases sitting between them. CDR3 sequence: CASKDTTGIGRNQPQHF. The CDR3 DNA follows: TGTGCCAGCAAAGATACTACAGGGATAGGTCGGAATCAGCCCCAGCATTTT.

This clonotype has just one count. The V and J genes are TRBV6-5 and TRBJ2-3; maybe TRBD2 (5 bases). Germline V gene lookup returns CDR1 MNHEY and CDR2 SVGAGI. This CDR3 region has 14 residues. The V end was cut by 0 bases, the J end by 6 bases, with 10 bases between. CDR3 bases: TGTGCCAGCAGTTACTCGCCTAGCCGCGATACGCAGTATTTT. Residues: CASSYSPSRDTQYF.

The genes are TRBV11-2 and TRBJ2-2; D might be TRBD1 or TRBD2, each matching 5 bases. CDR1 and CDR2 (germline): SGHAT, FQNNGV. Trimming removed 6 bases at V and 5 bases at J, with 16 bases between. This CDR3 contains 15 residues. In DNA, the CDR3 is TGTGCCAGCAGACGAAGAGGGGATTGGACCGGGGAGCTGTTTTTT. It is translated as CASRRRGDWTGELFF.

This clonotype was counted many times. The chain links TRBV4-1 to TRBJ1-5; 12 positions match TRBD1. The V gene's germline CDR1 is MGHRA and CDR2 YSYEKL. V was clipped by 3 bases and J by 7 bases; unmatched bases: 4. The CDR3 loop spans 15 amino acids. This chain's CDR3 is CASSQGQGATQPQHF. The CDR3 DNA sequence: TGCGCCAGCAGCCAGGGACAGGGGGCAACCCAGCCCCAGCATTTT.

This chain connects TRBV4-1 to TRBJ2-3, with a tentative D call TRBD2 (7 bases). V lost 2 bases to trimming and J lost 5 bases, with 17 bases between them. Germline values: CDR1 MGHRA, CDR2 YSYEKL. The length of the CDR3 is 16 residues. The CDR3 here is CASSQPGAGVIDTQYF. CDR3 sequence (DNA): TGCGCCAGCAGCCAACCAGGGGCGGGGGTTATAGATACGCAGTATTTT.

This clonotype has only a few counts. The gene calls are TRBV12-3 or TRBV12-4 and TRBJ2-5, with TRBD2 matching over 8 bases. V gave up 7 bases and J gave up 0 bases; unmatched junction bases: 7. The CDR3 extends over 15 amino acids. Written as DNA, the CDR3 is TGTGCCAGCATTCCCAGCGGGGGACACCAAGAGACCCAGTACTTC. It yields the protein CASIPSGGHQETQYF.

This clonotype was seen a handful of times. The J gene is TRBJ1-1, the V gene TRBV6-1; D may be TRBD1 (5 bases). The germline V gene encodes CDR1 MNHNS and CDR2 SASEGT. The CDR3 is made up of 13 amino acids. Trimming left V 9 bases short and J 0 bases short, with 11 bases between. This CDR3 reads CASGHGLNTEAFF. DNA of the CDR3: TGTGCCAGTGGACATGGATTGAACACTGAAGCTTTCTTT.

This clonotype was observed a few times. The rearrangement uses TRBV7-6 and TRBJ2-3; 10 bases match TRBD2. The trim removed 1 base at V and 4 bases at J, leaving 5 bases unmatched. Germline V lookup: CDR1 SGHVS, CDR2 FNYEAQ. The CDR3 loop spans 16 amino acids. This chain's CDR3 is CASSLEQRGGADTQYF. The CDR3 DNA sequence: TGTGCCAGCAGCTTAGAGCAGCGGGGGGGCGCAGATACGCAGTATTTT.

V is TRBV9 and J is TRBJ1-3; 12 nucleotides agree with TRBD1. CDR1 is SGDLS and CDR2 is YYNGEE in the germline V gene. V dropped 3 bases and J dropped 5; count of bases not matched to a gene: 6. CDR3 size: 16 residues. The DNA of the CDR3 is TGTGCCAGCAGCGCCGGGACAGGGGGCCCAAGAAACACCATATATTTT. The encoded protein is CASSAGTGGPRNTIYF.

This clonotype appeared a few times. The chain recombines TRBV7-9 with TRBJ2-3; a weak D match, TRBD2 (5 bases). The CDR3 has 12 residues. The germline V and J ends were trimmed by 3 bases and 9 bases, with 10 bases remaining between them. Per the germline V gene, CDR1 is SEHNR and CDR2 is FQNEAQ (reference sequence). The CDR3 spells CASSFDKRTQYF. CDR3 DNA: TGTGCCAGCAGCTTTGATAAGCGGACGCAGTATTTT. The entire variable domain, with the rest obtained from reference TRBV7-9 and TRBJ2-3, is as follows: DTGVSQNPRHKITKRGQNVTFRCDPISEHNRLYWYRQTLGQGPEFLTYFQNEAQLEKSRLLSDRFSAERPKGSFSTLEIQRTEQGDSAMYLCASSFDKRTQYFGPGTRLTVL.

V usage is TRBV4-3 and J usage is TRBJ1-1; 7 bases match TRBD1. Looked up from germline, CDR1 is LGHNA and CDR2 is YSLEER. The CDR3 extends over 15 amino acids. Trimming removed 1 base from V and 0 bases from J; junction bases left unmatched: 2. In DNA form, the CDR3 reads TGCGCCAGCAGCCAAGGTACAGGGGTGAACACTGAAGCTTTCTTT. Translation: CASSQGTGVNTEAFF.

There are a few counts of this clonotype. J is TRBJ2-2 and V is TRBV6-5; unclear D gene. The V gene lost 7 bases and the J gene lost 6 bases, with 15 bases spanning the gap. The CDR3 is made up of 14 amino acids. The germline CDR1 and CDR2 sequences are MNHEY and SVGAGI. The CDR3 sequence is CASNPGGGAGELFF. The DNA of the CDR3 is TGTGCCAGCAACCCGGGTGGCGGCGCCGGGGAGCTGTTTTTT.

This clonotype showed up just a few times. The rearrangement uses TRBV7-9 and TRBJ2-1; maybe TRBD2 (7 bases). This CDR3 is built from 14 residues. Germline V gene data show CDR1 as SEHNR and CDR2 as FQNEAQ (reference sequence). V was trimmed by 5 bases and J by 9 bases, leaving 17 bases between them. The CDR3 reads CASSLGGGLLEQFF. The CDR3 coding sequence is TGTGCCAGCAGCCTAGGGGGGGGGCTCCTTGAGCAGTTCTTC.

This clonotype showed up just a few times. The chain links TRBV19 to TRBJ2-2, with 7 positions matching TRBD1. V gave up 6 bases and J gave up 0 bases; unmatched junction bases: 4. This CDR3 has 15 residues. Germline CDR1 reads LNHDA; CDR2 reads SQIVND (reference sequence). The CDR3 loop is CASRPQGANTGELFF. The CDR3 coding sequence is TGTGCCAGTAGGCCGCAGGGGGCGAACACCGGGGAGCTGTTTTTT.

This chain joins TRBV12-3 or TRBV12-4 and TRBJ2-7; D not resolved. Trimming removed 1 base from V and 9 bases from J, with 10 bases in between. The CDR3 has 12 residues. This CDR3 is CASSLGVSGQYF. In DNA, the CDR3 is TGTGCCAGCAGTTTAGGGGTATCAGGGCAGTACTTC.

This clonotype was seen once. A much larger clone is a single base away; this may be a read error. The chain combines TRBV7-6 with TRBJ2-3; 7 bases align to TRBD1. The CDR3 has 18 residues. V was clipped by 5 bases and J by 0 bases; unmatched bases: 14. CDR1 is SGHVS, CDR2 FNYEAQ, per germline. This CDR3 is CASSTEQGSLSSTDTQYF. The CDR3, as DNA: TGTGCCAGCAGCACCGAACAGGGGAGTCTTTCTAGCACAGATACGCAGTATTTT.

This clonotype has just a few counts. V is TRBV7-9 and J is TRBJ2-3, with a tentative D call TRBD2 (6 bases). Germline CDR1 reads SEHNR; CDR2 reads FQNEAQ (reference sequence). The CDR3 contains 16 residues. V was trimmed by 7 bases and J by 0 bases, leaving 17 bases between them. CDR3 sequence reads: CASTGSGGISTDTQYF. The DNA for the CDR3 is TGTGCCAGCACCGGAAGTGGGGGGATAAGCACAGATACGCAGTATTTT.

This clonotype has at least ten counts. The CDR3 DNA is TGTGCCAGCAGCTTTTTAAAAACTGAAGCTTTCTTT. Its protein is CASSFLKTEAFF. The chain recombines TRBV7-2 with TRBJ1-1; D unclear. The CDR3 contains 12 residues. V was clipped by 3 bases and J by 5 bases, with 7 bases between them. Germline CDR1 and CDR2: SGHTA and FQGNSA.

The gene calls are TRBV28 and TRBJ2-1; 10 bases match TRBD1. Germline CDR1 MDHEN, CDR2 SYDVKM. The CDR3 is made up of 19 amino acids. V lost 5 bases, J lost 0 bases, and 13 bases stayed unmatched. Here the CDR3 reads CASSGPGQGFPSSYNEQFF. The DNA for the CDR3 is TGTGCCAGCAGTGGGCCGGGACAGGGGTTTCCGAGCTCCTACAATGAGCAGTTCTTC.

This clonotype has only a few counts. V and J are TRBV7-9 and TRBJ1-1; no clear D. The CDR3 has 13 amino acids. In germline, CDR1 is SEHNR, CDR2 FQNEAQ (reference sequence). Trimming cost V 6 bases and J 1 base, with 9 bases left between them. The CDR3 DNA is TGTGCCAGCAGACCGACACCGAACACTGAAGCTTTCTTT. This sequence encodes CASRPTPNTEAFF.

Concerning this clonotype: A much larger clone lies a single base off, so this may be a read error. The V and J genes are TRBV13 and TRBJ2-1; D may be TRBD1 (6 bases). The CDR3 loop spans 15 amino acids. V was cut by 4 bases and J by 0 bases, with 10 bases left in between. Germline lookup yields CDR1 PRHDT and CDR2 FYEKMQ (reference sequence). The CDR3 DNA reads TGTGCCAGCAGCTCCTGGACAGACTCCTACAATGAGCAGTTCTTC. This encodes CASSSWTDSYNEQFF.

This chain joins TRBV5-6 and TRBJ2-1, with 8 nucleotides matching TRBD1. The CDR3 is 14 amino acids. The junction had 8 bases not matched to a gene; V was cut back by 3 bases and J by 9 bases. From germline, CDR1 is SGHDT and CDR2 YYEEEE. CDR3 residues: CASSSGQGIFEQFF. CDR3 nucleotide sequence: TGTGCCAGCAGCTCAGGACAGGGTATTTTTGAGCAGTTCTTC.

This clonotype has ten or more counts. The V and J genes are TRBV12-5 and TRBJ2-2; 7 bases are a match to TRBD1. The V gene's germline CDR1 is LGHNT and CDR2 FRNRAP. This CDR3 is 15 amino acids long. The trim removed 7 bases at V and 5 bases at J, leaving 10 bases unmatched. The CDR3 bases are TGTGCTAGTGCCGACGACAGGGCAGCGACCGGGGAGCTGTTTTTT. Translating gives CASADDRAATGELFF.

The sample holds a few counts of this clonotype. The chain links TRBV7-6 to TRBJ2-7, with 12 bases that match TRBD2. Trimming removed 5 bases from V and 6 bases from J; junction bases left unmatched: 5. Germline V gene lookup returns CDR1 SGHVS and CDR2 FNYEAQ. The CDR3 runs 14 residues. The CDR3 DNA reads as TGTGCCAGCAGCCCGCTAGCGGGGGGGCCCGAGCAGTACGTC. The encoded protein is CASSPLAGGPEQYV.

This clonotype was seen more than once but under ten times. The chain uses TRBV9 and TRBJ2-1; D possibly corresponds to TRBD1 (5 bases). The germline V gene encodes CDR1 SGDLS and CDR2 YYNGEE. The CDR3 sequence is 15 residues long. The V end was cut by 3 bases, the J end by 8 bases, with 18 bases between. CDR3 sequence (DNA): TGTGCCAGCAGCGCTGCAGGGCTACCTAGGGATGAGCAGTTCTTC. Translation: CASSAAGLPRDEQFF.